The 14 T cell receptor beta chains given below trace back to one sample, sequenced in a study of cytomegalovirus exposure and HLA in healthy donors. PCR employed 60 Vbeta and 13 Jbeta primers. The protocol was immunoSEQ multiplex PCR, while the TCRdb copy is restricted to in-frame clones and leaves out a portion. Its clone listing holds tens of thousands of clones. Sequencing was carried out using PBMCs. These TCRs come from a man aged 30 to 39 in good health and CMV-seronegative.

The CDR3 coding sequence is TGTGCCAGCATTTTAACCGCGGGATGGGAAAATGAGCAGTTCTTC. Its translation: CASILTAGWENEQFF. The chain joins TRBV6-1 to TRBJ2-1, with D maybe TRBD2 (6 bases). The V end lost 7 bases, the J end lost 7 bases, and 20 bases lay between the germline ends. The CDR3 is 15 amino acids. The germline CDR1 and CDR2 sequences are MNHNS and SASEGT.

The rearrangement uses TRBV7-6 and TRBJ1-1, with D uncertain. The CDR3 is made up of 13 amino acids. Germline assignment: CDR1 SGHVS and CDR2 FNYEAQ. The V end lost 1 base, the J end lost 11 bases, and 14 bases lay between the germline ends. This CDR3 reads CASSLGSMEVAFF. In DNA form, the CDR3 reads TGTGCCAGCAGCTTAGGCAGTATGGAGGTCGCTTTCTTT.

The CDR3 reads CASSWGQGGDGYTF. The CDR3 region has the DNA TGTGCCAGCAGTTGGGGACAGGGGGGCGATGGCTACACCTTC. This chain links TRBV6-5 with TRBJ1-2; 11 nucleotides line up with TRBD1. The CDR3 runs 14 residues. Germline CDR1 MNHEY, CDR2 SVGAGI. The V gene end was trimmed by 4 bases and the J gene end by 6 bases; junction bases not matched to a gene: 4.

The CDR3 region is CAITGQVLANYGYTF. For the CDR3, the DNA is TGTGCCATCACCGGACAGGTCCTAGCTAACTATGGCTACACCTTC. This rearrangement joins TRBV10-3 to TRBJ1-2; 7 nucleotides match TRBD1. J was trimmed by 0 bases and V by 7 bases; bases with no gene match: 8. Looked up from germline, CDR1 is ENHRY and CDR2 is SYGVKD. The CDR3 extends over 15 amino acids.

This chain joins TRBV11-3 and TRBJ2-2, with D possibly being TRBD2 (7 bases). Germline lookup yields CDR1 SGHNT and CDR2 YENEEA. The V end was cut by 6 bases, the J end by 4 bases, with 12 bases between. This CDR3 is built from 14 residues. CDR3 residues: CASSRGAGTGELFF. CDR3 DNA sequence: TGTGCCAGCAGTCGGGGGGCGGGCACCGGGGAGCTGTTTTTT.

The genes are TRBV9 and TRBJ1-4; a weak D match, TRBD1 (5 bases). Germline V lookup: CDR1 SGDLS, CDR2 YYNGEE. Trimming removed 4 bases at V and 7 bases at J, with 17 bases between. CDR3 length: 15 amino acids. CDR3: CASSTRQGAREKLFF. In DNA form, the CDR3 reads TGTGCCAGCAGCACCCGTCAGGGCGCGCGTGAAAAACTGTTTTTT.

The chain combines TRBV6-1 with TRBJ2-3, with D perhaps matching TRBD1 (5 bases). V lost 8 bases and J 0 bases, leaving 12 bases between the germline ends. The CDR3 has 14 residues. Germline CDR1 MNHNS, CDR2 SASEGT. The CDR3 nucleotides read TGTGCCAGCTCCCAGAAGGGGAGCACAGATACGCAGTATTTT. Translated: CASSQKGSTDTQYF.

The chain combines TRBV5-4 with TRBJ2-2; TRBD1 matches 10 bases. Germline loops: CDR1 SGHNT, CDR2 YYREEE (reference sequence). Germline trimming cut 4 bases from V and 4 bases from J; bases unmatched to any gene: 7. This CDR3 has 16 residues. The CDR3 DNA follows: TGTGCCAGCAGCAACCGACAGGGGGCAGGCACCGGGGAGCTGTTTTTT. The encoded protein is CASSNRQGAGTGELFF.

The chain has TRBV13 and TRBJ2-2; tentative D call: TRBD1 (7 bases). The V gene lost 4 bases and the J gene lost 4 bases, with 16 bases spanning the gap. Looked up from germline, CDR1 is PRHDT and CDR2 is FYEKMQ (reference sequence). This CDR3 is built from 16 residues. The CDR3, as DNA: TGTGCCAGCAGCTACCGACTAGAGGGGGCCACCGGGGAGCTGTTTTTT. Translated, it gives CASSYRLEGATGELFF.

The chain employs TRBV21-1 and TRBJ1-2. TRBV21-1 corresponds to a pseudogene. CDR3 length equals 11 residues. The CDR3 nucleotides are TGTGCCAGCAGCGAGTGTGTTGGCTACACCTTC. Its translation is CASSECVGYTF.

The chain joins TRBV19 to TRBJ2-3; a possible D gene is TRBD1 (6 bases). The CDR3 loop spans 14 amino acids. Germline CDR1 is LNHDA and CDR2 is SQIVND (reference sequence). Trimming removed 2 bases at V and 6 bases at J, with 12 bases between. CDR3 in DNA: TGTGCCAGTAGTATACGAGGGGGATGGGATACGCAGTATTTT. Encoded protein: CASSIRGGWDTQYF.

J is TRBJ1-2 and V is TRBV2, with D possibly TRBD1 on 6 matching bases. Germline-derived CDR1 and CDR2 are SNHLY and FYNNEI. The CDR3 length is 15 residues. V dropped 5 bases and J dropped 4 bases, with 17 bases sitting between them. CDR3 bases: TGTGCCAGCAGTCTTACTAGACAGGACTTCTATGGCTACACCTTC. It codes for CASSLTRQDFYGYTF. The variable domain in full, with the rest retrieved from reference TRBV2 and TRBJ1-2, is EPEVTQTPSHQVTQMGQEVILRCVPISNHLYFYWYRQILGQKVEFLVSFYNNEISEKSEIFDDQFSVERPDGSNFTLKIRSTKLEDSAMYFCASSLTRQDFYGYTFGSGTRLTVV.

The chain carries TRBV5-1 and TRBJ2-3; tentative D call: TRBD1 (5 bases). Germline CDR1 SGHRS, CDR2 YFSETQ. CDR3 length: 14 amino acids. Trimming took off 0 bases at V and 3 bases at J, with 8 bases between the two ends. Written as DNA, the CDR3 is TGCGCCAGCAGCTTGGCTCAGGGAACAGATACGCAGTATTTT. This codes for CASSLAQGTDTQYF.

The V and J genes are TRBV5-1 and TRBJ1-4, with a weak D call TRBD1 (5 bases). The CDR3 sequence is 16 residues long. V lost 3 bases to trimming and J lost 7 bases, with 19 bases between them. Germline V gives CDR1 SGHRS, CDR2 YFSETQ. This CDR3 is CASSWGGGRVGEKLFF. CDR3 nucleotide sequence: TGCGCCAGCAGCTGGGGAGGTGGCAGGGTGGGTGAAAAACTGTTTTTT.